Listed below are T cell receptor beta chains from one sample, sequenced in a study of identical twins. TCRdb re-analysed the 5' RACE reads in MiXCR, keeping a single row per CDR3 protein. Of around 220,000 distinct CDR3 sequences in the sample, under 12% were seen once. The material sequenced was memory T cells sorted from blood. These receptors originate from a man aged 45-65 years in good health. The CDR3 runs from the conserved cysteine through the conserved F or W. Each record gives: J gene, D gene, V gene, clone size, CDR3 length, CDR3 DNA, CDR3 protein. The D gene is left open where the match is weak. The size entry is marked missing in some rows and otherwise reads once, few, many or a size class.

TRBJ2-7	TRBD2	TRBV18	.	14	TGTGCCAGCTCAGTCGCCGGGACTACCTACGAGCAGTACTTC	CASSVAGTTYEQYF
TRBJ1-4	.	TRBV6-2/TRBV6-3	.	14	TGTGCCAGCAGTTACCGGCGGACGGCTGAAAAACTGTTTTTT	CASSYRRTAEKLFF
TRBJ2-7	TRBD2	TRBV7-2	few	16	TGTGCCAGCAGCTTAATAGGGCTAGCGGTTAGGTACGAGCAGTACTTC	CASSLIGLAVRYEQYF
TRBJ2-1	.	TRBV27	few	13	TGTGCCAGCAGTTTATCAGTAGACAATGAGCAGTTCTTC	CASSLSVDNEQFF
TRBJ2-5	.	TRBV7-7	many	18	TGTGCTAGCAGCTTAAATGAGGTCGGGAGATCCCCTCAAGAGACCCAGTACTTC	CASSLNEVGRSPQETQYF
TRBJ2-3	.	TRBV10-3	many	14	TGTGCCACCGGAGTGGAGACTCCCACAGATACGCAGTATTTT	CATGVETPTDTQYF
TRBJ2-7	.	TRBV20-1	.	13	TGCAGTGCTAGAGACAGACACTCCTACGAGCAGTACTTC	CSARDRHSYEQYF
TRBJ2-7	.	TRBV12-3/TRBV12-4	few	16	TGTGCCAGCAGCCTCGGTGGACTTTCCCCCGACGGCGAGCAGTACTTC	CASSLGGLSPDGEQYF
TRBJ2-7	.	TRBV5-1	many	13	TGCGCCAGCAGCTTACGGCCCCACTACGAGCAGTACTTC	CASSLRPHYEQYF
TRBJ1-5	TRBD1	TRBV5-8	.	16	TGTGCCAGCAGTAATTCACAGGGGGTTTGGGGTCAGCCCCAGCATTTT	CASSNSQGVWGQPQHF
TRBJ2-1	.	TRBV14	few	11	TGTGCCAGCAGCCAAGACGCCGAGCAGTTCTTC	CASSQDAEQFF